The next 15 T cell receptor beta chains were all read from a single sample in a study of T cell repertoires in cytomegalovirus infection. MiXCR was run by TCRdb on the reads, yielding one entry per CDR3 protein. The table lists 400,000 or so distinct CDR3 sequences, approximately 33% of them singletons. Input material: PBMCs. All receptors derive from a human donor in good health (CMV status not recorded). Some clones in this sample may be carry-over from other donors' samples.

This clonotype was seen repeatedly, ten times or more. The rearrangement links TRBV7-2 to TRBJ2-7; 10 bases line up with TRBD2. V was clipped by 0 bases and J by 2 bases; unmatched bases: 10. There are 18 residues in the CDR3. CDR1 is SGHTA, CDR2 FQGNSA, per germline. This CDR3 reads CASSLATGSGGVPYEQYF. DNA of the CDR3: TGTGCCAGCAGCTTAGCTACGGGGAGCGGGGGGGTTCCCTACGAGCAGTACTTC.

Remarks on this clonotype: One junction end disagrees with the germline gene, perhaps due to a read error. The V and J genes are TRBV6-8 and TRBJ1-3; unclear D gene. This CDR3 comprises 14 residues. CDR1 is MNHGY and CDR2 is SAAAGT in the germline V gene. This chain's CDR3 is CASKPIYSGNTLYF. Here the CDR3 DNA reads TGTGCCAGCAAGCCGATCTACTCTGGAAACACCCTATATTTT.

The chain joins TRBV11-3 to TRBJ2-1; 8 bases are a match to TRBD2. The CDR3 extends over 16 amino acids. Looked up from germline, CDR1 is SGHNT and CDR2 is YENEEA. J lost 3 bases, V lost 6 bases, and 10 bases had no gene match. CDR3 nucleotides: TGTGCCAGCAGTCCAACCGGCGGGGGGCACTACAATGAGCAGTTCTTC. It is translated as CASSPTGGGHYNEQFF.

The chain couples TRBV2 to TRBJ2-7; no firm D call. CDR1 is SNHLY, CDR2 FYNNEI, per germline. CDR3 length: 14 residues. The V end lost 3 bases, the J end lost 6 bases, and 15 bases lay between the germline ends. The CDR3 DNA reads as TGTGCCAGCAGTGATCCCCCCCCAGCTTCCGAGCAGTACTTC. Translated: CASSDPPPASEQYF. The entire variable domain, with the rest obtained from reference TRBV2 and TRBJ2-7, is as follows: EPEVTQTPSHQVTQMGQEVILRCVPISNHLYFYWYRQILGQKVEFLVSFYNNEISEKSEIFDDQFSVERPDGSNFTLKIRSTKLEDSAMYFCASSDPPPASEQYFGPGTRLTVT.

This rearrangement joins TRBV20-1 to TRBJ2-3, with D perhaps assigned TRBD1 or TRBD2 (5 bases each). The V and J ends lost 8 bases and 0 bases respectively, with 18 bases between them. CDR3 size: 15 residues. From germline, CDR1 is DFQATT and CDR2 SNEGSKA (reference sequence). CDR3: CSSLLIGDSTDTQYF. CDR3 in DNA: TGCAGTTCCCTCCTAATAGGGGACAGCACAGATACGCAGTATTTT.

This clonotype was seen repeatedly, ten times or more. This sequence joins TRBV7-3 and TRBJ2-5, with D unresolved. The germline gives CDR1 SGHTA, CDR2 FQGTGA. The CDR3 is 16 residues long. Trimming removed 5 bases at V and 3 bases at J, with 19 bases between. The CDR3 region is CASSQSPAAVKETQYF. The CDR3 DNA is TGTGCCAGCAGCCAATCCCCGGCAGCCGTGAAAGAGACCCAGTACTTC.

This clonotype was detected a few times. The chain uses TRBV6-6 and TRBJ1-5; 7 bases are a match to TRBD1. The CDR3 is 15 amino acids. The J segment lost 0 bases and the V segment lost 7 bases, leaving 6 bases of the junction unmatched. Germline CDR1 reads MNHNY; CDR2 reads SVGAGI (reference sequence). The DNA of the CDR3 is TGTGCCAGCACCCAAGGGACAGATAGCAATCAGCCCCAGCATTTT. It encodes CASTQGTDSNQPQHF.

The chain carries TRBV6-2 or TRBV6-3 and TRBJ1-2; D is uncertain. The CDR3 length is 13 residues. Trimming left V 7 bases short and J 9 bases short, with 18 bases between. Germline V gene sequence: CDR1 MNHEY, CDR2 SVGEGT. CDR3 region: CASKTTPSHSYTF. In DNA form, the CDR3 reads TGTGCCAGCAAGACGACCCCGTCCCATAGCTACACCTTC.

With regard to this clonotype: The conserved phenylalanine or tryptophan is not found at the CDR3 terminus, so this likely reflects a read error. This chain connects TRBV5-6 to TRBJ2-3; either TRBD1 or TRBD2 may fit D (5 bases each). Deletions cut 0 bases from V and 5 bases from J, with 7 bases between. CDR3 length: 13 residues. CDR1 is SGHDT and CDR2 is YYEEEE in the germline V gene. CDR3 sequence (DNA): TGTGCCAGCAGCTTGGGAGGGGTAGATACGCAGTATTTG. Translating gives CASSLGGVDTQYL.

With respect to this clonotype: A junction end diverges from the germline sequence, so it may reflect a read error. V usage is TRBV7-6 and J usage is TRBJ2-7, with a possible D match to TRBD1 (6 bases). The CDR3 runs to 14 residues. Germline V gives CDR1 SGHVS, CDR2 FNYEAQ. The DNA for the CDR3 is TGTGCCAGCAGCTACCGGGACAAAAACTACGAGCAGGACTTC. Translated, it gives CASSYRDKNYEQDF.

This clonotype showed up just once. The J gene is TRBJ2-1, the V gene TRBV2; maybe TRBD2 (6 bases). The length of the CDR3 is 14 residues. CDR1 and CDR2 (germline): SNHLY, FYNNEI. Trimming pared 6 bases from V and 3 bases from J, leaving 12 bases between. CDR3: CASRKRLDYNEQFF. The CDR3 DNA reads TGTGCCAGCAGAAAAAGACTAGACTACAATGAGCAGTTCTTC.

V is TRBV10-3 and J is TRBJ1-1; 10 bases line up with TRBD1. Germline assignment: CDR1 ENHRY and CDR2 SYGVKD. The junction had 11 bases not matched to a gene; V was cut back by 6 bases and J by 4 bases. This CDR3 contains 16 residues. CDR3 nucleotide sequence: TGTGCCATCAGCCCTGAACGGGACAGGGGAGGCACTGAAGCTTTCTTT. Protein sequence: CAISPERDRGGTEAFF.

This clonotype was seen a handful of times. The rearrangement joins TRBV7-2 to TRBJ2-7, with 8 bases matching TRBD1. CDR1 SGHTA and CDR2 FQGNSA come from the germline V gene. Germline trimming cut 0 bases from V and 6 bases from J; bases unmatched to any gene: 4. The CDR3 spans 14 residues. CDR3 region: CASSLAPTGGEQYF. In DNA form, the CDR3 reads TGTGCCAGCAGCTTAGCTCCCACAGGGGGCGAGCAGTACTTC.

Concerning this clonotype: Possible read error: a much larger clone is one base away. As the CDR3 is not closed by the conserved phenylalanine or tryptophan, this likely results from a read error. V gene TRBV7-2 combines with J gene TRBJ2-7; 8 bases align to TRBD2. The trim removed 4 bases at V and 5 bases at J, leaving 10 bases unmatched. CDR1 is SGHTA, CDR2 FQGNSA, per germline. This CDR3 comprises 15 residues. This chain's CDR3 is CASSSLSGTSDEQYL. The CDR3 DNA reads TGTGCCAGCAGCTCGCTCTCCGGGACTAGTGACGAGCAGTACTTA.

This clonotype was counted a few times. This rearrangement joins TRBV7-4 to TRBJ1-2; D is unclear. Trimming stripped 11 bases from V and 5 bases from J, with 12 bases between. This CDR3 region has 11 residues. CDR1 is SGHVT and CDR2 is SQSDAQ in the germline V gene. CDR3 sequence: CAPIKPYGYTF. CDR3 bases: TGTGCCCCGATTAAGCCTTATGGCTACACCTTC.